The next 31 T cell receptor beta chains were all read from a single sample in a study of ipilimumab plus nivolumab after autologous stem cell transplantation. The method was immunoSEQ multiplex PCR; TCRdb's version includes in-frame clones alone and lacks a portion of them. The sample has around 20,000 clones, 70% to 80% seen once; the top ten hold roughly 25%. The sample in question was PBMCs, obtained in a trial of ipilimumab plus nivolumab as post-transplant consolidation. The origin of the receptors is a male donor with diffuse large B-cell lymphoma.

The genes are TRBV19 and TRBJ2-1; D gene uncertain. CDR3 length: 14 residues. The V gene lost 1 base and the J gene lost 10 bases, with 14 bases spanning the gap. Germline values: CDR1 LNHDA, CDR2 SQIVND (reference sequence). The CDR3 region has the DNA TGTGCCAGTAGTATAGCGACGACTCCTGGGGAGCAGTTCTTC. As protein: CASSIATTPGEQFF.

The genes are TRBV7-8 and TRBJ2-5; 8 nucleotides match TRBD2. The germline V gene encodes CDR1 SGHVS and CDR2 FQNEAQ. The ends lost 1 base at V and 5 bases at J; junction bases unmatched: 6. This CDR3 contains 15 residues. As DNA, the CDR3 is TGTGCCAGCAGCTTAGTGTCGGGGGGGCGGGAGACCCAGTACTTC. This encodes CASSLVSGGRETQYF.

The chain links TRBV2 to TRBJ2-5; D possibly matches TRBD1 or TRBD2 (6 bases each). Per the germline V gene, CDR1 is SNHLY and CDR2 is FYNNEI. This CDR3 is 13 amino acids long. Trimming shortened V by 7 bases and J by 2 bases, and 11 bases separated the two germline ends. For the CDR3, the DNA is TGTGCCAGCAACGGGGGCTTACAAGAGACCCAGTACTTC. Protein sequence: CASNGGLQETQYF.

The sample holds a few counts of this clone. The chain joins TRBV4-2 to TRBJ1-2; the D is unclear. There are 12 residues in the CDR3. Deletions cut 7 bases from V and 4 bases from J, with 10 bases between. Germline CDR1 is LGHNA and CDR2 is YNFKEQ. The CDR3 region has the DNA TGTGCCAGCATGGCCAATTCCTATGGCTACACCTTC. Translated, it gives CASMANSYGYTF.

This clone was detected a few times. Written as DNA, the CDR3 is TGTGCCAGCAGTCCCTTTCCAGGGGATAATTCACCCCTCCACTTT. This sequence encodes CASSPFPGDNSPLHF. The genes are TRBV6-5 and TRBJ1-6; possibly TRBD1 for D (6 bases). CDR3 size: 15 residues. CDR1 and CDR2 from the germline V gene are MNHEY and SVGAGI. V gave up 5 bases and J gave up 5 bases, with 13 bases separating them.

Here the CDR3 reads CASSLPTNEKLFF. The CDR3 nucleotides are TGTGCCAGCAGCTTGCCTACTAATGAAAAACTGTTTTTT. The chain uses TRBV5-4 and TRBJ1-4; D gene ambiguous. The germline V and J ends were trimmed by 1 base and 2 bases, with 3 bases remaining between them. Per germline, CDR1 SGHNT and CDR2 YYREEE (reference sequence). The CDR3 contains 13 residues.

This chain joins TRBV27 and TRBJ2-3; a weak D match, TRBD2 (5 bases). This CDR3 comprises 15 residues. Trimming stripped 4 bases from V and 0 bases from J, with 11 bases between. Germline V gives CDR1 MNHEY, CDR2 SMNVEV (reference sequence). CDR3 in DNA: TGTGCCAGCAGTTCGAGGGCACGTAGCACAGATACGCAGTATTTT. This codes for CASSSRARSTDTQYF.

The chain carries TRBV7-6 and TRBJ2-3; D is undetermined. V gave up 8 bases and J gave up 4 bases, with 13 bases separating them. The CDR3 is made up of 13 amino acids. CDR1 is SGHVS, CDR2 FNYEAQ, per germline. The CDR3 DNA sequence: TGTGCCAGCCGAGAACAGAGTGCAGATACGCAGTATTTT. Translating it yields CASREQSADTQYF.

This clone was picked up one time. This sequence joins TRBV7-8 and TRBJ1-1; tentative D call: TRBD1 (5 bases). Trimming shortened V by 5 bases and J by 4 bases, and 14 bases separated the two germline ends. The CDR3 length is 14 residues. Germline assignment: CDR1 SGHVS and CDR2 FQNEAQ. CDR3 region: CASSPHTGATEAFF. The CDR3 region has the DNA TGTGCCAGCAGCCCCCACACCGGGGCCACTGAAGCTTTCTTT.

The table lists this clone with a count of one. V gene TRBV27 combines with J gene TRBJ1-3; D remains ambiguous. The CDR3 loop spans 15 amino acids. Germline V gene sequence: CDR1 MNHEY, CDR2 SMNVEV (reference sequence). V dropped 5 bases and J dropped 4 bases, with 15 bases sitting between them. CDR3 amino acids: CASSPFVPAGNTIYF. The CDR3 DNA sequence: TGTGCCAGCAGTCCCTTCGTACCAGCCGGAAACACCATATATTTT.

This rearrangement joins TRBV5-4 to TRBJ1-6; TRBD1 matches at 8 bases. Germline trimming cut 3 bases from V and 9 bases from J; bases unmatched to any gene: 11. CDR1 and CDR2 (germline): SGHNT, YYREEE (reference sequence). The CDR3 runs to 16 residues. CDR3 nucleotides: TGTGCCAGCAGCTCTGGGGGGGACAGGCAGGTTTCACCCCTCCACTTT. This codes for CASSSGGDRQVSPLHF.

This chain joins TRBV18 and TRBJ2-7; D is unresolved. Between the trimmed V and J ends, which lost 0 bases and 0 bases, there was a span of 9 bases. The CDR3 runs to 15 residues. Germline CDR1 and CDR2: KGHSH and LQKENI. CDR3 protein: CASSPPLSSSYEQYF. The CDR3 DNA is TGTGCCAGCTCACCACCGTTAAGCAGCTCCTACGAGCAGTACTTC.

The V gene is TRBV6-5, the J gene TRBJ1-2; maybe TRBD1 (6 bases). The CDR3 extends over 14 amino acids. Germline V gives CDR1 MNHEY, CDR2 SVGAGI. V gave up 7 bases and J gave up 7 bases, with 19 bases separating them. CDR3: CASNFGGRSVGYTF. CDR3 DNA sequence: TGTGCCAGCAATTTCGGGGGGCGCAGCGTTGGCTACACCTTC.

V gene TRBV10-2 combines with J gene TRBJ2-2, with D perhaps being TRBD1 or TRBD2 (5 bases each). This CDR3 comprises 12 residues. CDR1 is WSHSY and CDR2 is SAAADI in the germline V gene. With 8 bases removed from V and 6 bases from J, the gap between germline ends came to 10 bases. The DNA for the CDR3 is TGCGCCAGCGGGGGATTGGCCGGGGAGCTGTTTTTT. This codes for CASGGLAGELFF.

A few counts support this clone. This chain joins TRBV19 and TRBJ1-5, with D perhaps matching TRBD1 (6 bases). Trimming stripped 3 bases from V and 6 bases from J, with 12 bases between. This CDR3 is 14 amino acids long. From germline, CDR1 is LNHDA and CDR2 SQIVND (reference sequence). The CDR3 DNA follows: TGTGCCAGTAGTATCGGGTGGGGGGCTCAGCCCCAGCATTTT. Amino acid sequence: CASSIGWGAQPQHF.

This clone was detected only a few times. This chain links TRBV19 with TRBJ1-5; D is unresolved. The CDR3 consists of 13 residues. Trimming removed 5 bases at V and 4 bases at J, with 9 bases between. Germline values: CDR1 LNHDA, CDR2 SQIVND (reference sequence). CDR3 sequence reads: CASSGSVNQPQHF. DNA for the CDR3: TGTGCCAGTAGTGGGTCGGTGAATCAGCCCCAGCATTTT.

The V call is TRBV19, the J call TRBJ2-2; 8 positions match TRBD1. After removal of 7 bases from V and 4 bases from J, the junction contained 8 bases not matched to a gene. This CDR3 comprises 15 residues. From germline, CDR1 is LNHDA and CDR2 SQIVND (reference sequence). CDR3 in DNA: TGTGCCAGTAATAATGACAGGGGAAGCACCGGGGAGCTGTTTTTT. Translating it yields CASNNDRGSTGELFF.

The J gene is TRBJ1-4, the V gene TRBV7-9, with D possibly matching TRBD1 (5 bases). Germline lookup yields CDR1 SEHNR and CDR2 FQNEAQ (reference sequence). V was pared by 4 bases and J by 0 bases, with 9 bases between. This CDR3 has 15 residues. The CDR3 DNA sequence: TGTGCCAGCAGCTCGACAGAATCAACTAATGAAAAACTGTTTTTT. It translates to CASSSTESTNEKLFF.

This chain connects TRBV7-3 to TRBJ2-3; 8 bases map to TRBD1. The V gene end was trimmed by 6 bases and the J gene end by 2 bases; junction bases not matched to a gene: 10. The CDR3 has 16 amino acids. From germline, CDR1 is SGHTA and CDR2 FQGTGA. For the CDR3, the DNA is TGTGCCAGCAGTAAACAGGGGGGAACGCTCACAGATACGCAGTATTTT. Translated, it gives CASSKQGGTLTDTQYF.

The CDR3 sequence is CASSLGQLNSPLHF. Here the CDR3 DNA reads TGTGCCAGCAGCTTGGGGCAGCTGAATTCACCCCTCCACTTT. V is TRBV5-5 and J is TRBJ1-6; D uncertain. The V and J ends lost 0 bases and 7 bases respectively, with 8 bases between them. The CDR3 runs to 14 residues. In germline, CDR1 is SGHKS, CDR2 YYEKEE (reference sequence).

The J gene is TRBJ2-2, the V gene TRBV19; tentatively, D is TRBD1 or TRBD2 (7 bases each). The CDR3 is made up of 15 amino acids. CDR1 LNHDA and CDR2 SQIVND come from the germline V gene (reference sequence). With 6 bases removed from V and 5 bases from J, the gap between germline ends came to 16 bases. The CDR3 DNA sequence: TGTGCCAGTAGACTCCAGGGGGGGGCGACCGGGGAGCTGTTTTTT. Its protein is CASRLQGGATGELFF.

The chain uses TRBV4-2 and TRBJ2-2; D remains unclear. The CDR3 is made up of 15 amino acids. The germline V gene encodes CDR1 LGHNA and CDR2 YNFKEQ. V was pared by 0 bases and J by 8 bases, with 13 bases between. CDR3 in DNA: TGTGCCAGCAGCCAAGATTTGGCATATTCTGGGGAGCTGTTTTTT. This gives the protein CASSQDLAYSGELFF.

This clone was counted a single time. The rearrangement joins TRBV27 to TRBJ1-6, with 9 positions matching TRBD1. Germline CDR1 and CDR2: MNHEY and SMNVEV (reference sequence). The CDR3 covers 15 residues. After removal of 6 bases from V and 5 bases from J, the junction contained 5 bases not matched to a gene. Here the CDR3 reads CASRHRDRDNSPLHF. CDR3 nucleotide sequence: TGTGCCAGCAGGCACCGGGACAGGGATAATTCACCCCTCCACTTT.

The chain has TRBV1 and TRBJ2-5; the DNA was not compared with TRBD2, the D call given in the table. TRBV1 is labeled a pseudogene. This CDR3 has 17 amino acids. The CDR3 region is CTSSQTPGTSERETQYF. The DNA for the CDR3 is TGCACCAGCAGCCAGACCCCCGGGACTAGCGAACGAGAGACCCAGTACTTC.

The V call is TRBV6-1, the J call TRBJ2-1; perhaps TRBD2 as D (6 bases). Between the trimmed V and J ends, which lost 2 bases and 6 bases, there was a span of 17 bases. The CDR3 runs to 16 residues. Germline V gene sequence: CDR1 MNHNS, CDR2 SASEGT. CDR3 region: CASSERGVVRFNEQFF. CDR3 nucleotide sequence: TGTGCCAGCAGTGAACGCGGGGTAGTACGTTTCAATGAGCAGTTCTTC.

A word on this clone: The junction differs from germline at one of its ends, possibly a read error. V and J are TRBV2 and TRBJ2-7, with a possible D match to TRBD1 (6 bases). Germline V gives CDR1 SNHLY, CDR2 FYNNEI. The CDR3 runs to 12 residues. The CDR3 nucleotides are TGTGCCAGCAGGGAAGGGGGTAACGAGCAGTACTTC. Its protein is CASREGGNEQYF. The whole variable domain, remainder taken from reference TRBV2 and TRBJ2-7, is EPEVTQTPSHQVTQMGQEVILRCVPISNHLYFYWYRQILGQKVEFLVSFYNNEISEKSEIFDDQFSVERPDGSNFTLKIRSTKLEDSAMYFCASREGGNEQYFGPGTRLTVT.

This clone was picked up one time. The V gene is TRBV2, the J gene TRBJ2-7; 12 nucleotides line up with TRBD1. With V trimmed by 5 bases and J by 7 bases, 9 bases remained unmatched. The CDR3 is 15 residues long. Germline assignment: CDR1 SNHLY and CDR2 FYNNEI. CDR3 sequence: CASSRSGQGAREQYF. In DNA form, the CDR3 reads TGTGCCAGCAGTAGATCGGGACAGGGGGCGAGGGAGCAGTACTTC.

This clone was detected once. V and J are TRBV14 and TRBJ2-5, with 7 bases fitting TRBD2. Trimming cost V 3 bases and J 7 bases; bases outside gene matches: 8. The germline V gene has CDR1 SGHDN and CDR2 FVKESK. This CDR3 has 14 residues. The CDR3 bases are TGTGCCAGCAGCCAGGGAGGGGCGGAAGGGACCCAGTACTTC. This translates into CASSQGGAEGTQYF. The full variable domain, rest sourced from reference TRBV14 and TRBJ2-5, is EAGVTQFPSHSVIEKGQTVTLRCDPISGHDNLYWYRRVMGKEIKFLLHFVKESKQDESGMPNNRFLAERTGGTYSTLKVQPAELEDSGVYFCASSQGGAEGTQYFGPGTRLLVL.

This chain uses TRBV27 with TRBJ2-1; D gene unclear. CDR1 MNHEY and CDR2 SMNVEV come from the germline V gene (reference sequence). The V end was cut by 3 bases, the J end by 5 bases, with 11 bases between. The CDR3 has 14 residues. The CDR3 coding sequence is TGTGCCAGCAGTTTTTACAGTTCCAACAATGAGCAGTTCTTC. Protein sequence: CASSFYSSNNEQFF.

This clone has only a few counts. Here the CDR3 reads CASSLEGRNTEAFF. In DNA, the CDR3 is TGTGCCAGCAGCTTGGAGGGGAGGAACACTGAAGCTTTCTTT. This chain joins TRBV7-9 and TRBJ1-1, with TRBD1 as a possible D gene (5 bases). The CDR3 is made up of 14 amino acids. Trimming stripped 3 bases from V and 1 base from J, with 9 bases between. Germline V lookup: CDR1 SEHNR, CDR2 FQNEAQ (reference sequence).

The rearrangement joins TRBV5-1 to TRBJ1-1; no definite D call. Germline values: CDR1 SGHRS, CDR2 YFSETQ. Trimming took off 0 bases at V and 4 bases at J, with 10 bases between the two ends. The CDR3 spans 14 residues. The CDR3 sequence: CASSLGKGGTEAFF. The DNA of the CDR3 is TGCGCCAGCAGCTTGGGCAAGGGAGGCACTGAAGCTTTCTTT.